This T cell receptor (beta chain) was observed in a study of T cell responses to AZD1222 COVID-19 vaccine. Study-level results: A reported finding is that nearly half of spike-specific TCRs target unmutated variant regions.

As regards this clone: What it binds is not known.

Using immunoSEQ multiplex PCR, the repertoire was profiled, and TCRdb retains in-frame clones only, with some absent. The sample lists 95,000 to 100,000 clones; about 86% were seen once. This sequence was found in an adult in good health. The sample consisted of peripheral blood, taken on day 0 of AZD1222 vaccination.

Here the CDR3 reads CASSQAATYEQYF. As DNA, the CDR3 is TGTGCCAGCAGCCAGGCAGCGACTTACGAGCAGTACTTC. The J gene is TRBJ2-7, the V gene TRBV3-1 (or the pseudogene TRBV3-2), with no clear D. The CDR3 runs 13 residues. The germline CDR1 and CDR2 sequences are LGHDT and YNNKEL (reference sequence). Trimming removed 3 bases at V and 4 bases at J, with 10 bases between.